The present T cell receptor beta chain was sequenced within a study of CD8 T cells in ankylosing spondylitis. V lost 1 base and J 3 bases, leaving 5 bases between the germline ends. The CDR3 consists of 13 residues. The germline V gene encodes CDR1 SGHVS and CDR2 FQNEAQ. About this clonotype: Its specificity is unknown.

Study-wide results and limits: Reports say disease-linked clones showed up significantly more in matched ankylosing spondylitis synovial fluid.

Generation of TCR beta libraries employed quantitative 5'-RACE incorporating molecular barcodes. TCRdb reprocessed the 5' RACE reads via MiXCR and lists one record per CDR3 protein. The sample carries about 150,000 distinct CDR3 sequences, approximately 44% recorded once. The chain carries TRBV7-8 and TRBJ2-3; no clear D gene. Specimen: synovial fluid, either unsorted or a sorted T cell fraction (not recorded which). The receptor was derived from a male donor with ankylosing spondylitis. The CDR3: CASSLVETDTQYF. CDR3 nucleotides: TGTGCCAGCAGCTTAGTTGAGACAGATACGCAGTATTTT.